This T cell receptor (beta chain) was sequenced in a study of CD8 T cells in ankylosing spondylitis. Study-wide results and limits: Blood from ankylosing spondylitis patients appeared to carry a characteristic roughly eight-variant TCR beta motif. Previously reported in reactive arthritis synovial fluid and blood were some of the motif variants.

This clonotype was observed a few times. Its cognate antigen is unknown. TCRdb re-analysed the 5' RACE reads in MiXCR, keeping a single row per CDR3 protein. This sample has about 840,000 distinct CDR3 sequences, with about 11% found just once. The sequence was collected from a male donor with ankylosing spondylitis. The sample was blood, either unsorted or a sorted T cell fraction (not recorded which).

CDR3 loop: CASSSQGQGRYGYTF. The CDR3 DNA follows: TGTGCCAGCAGTTCTCAAGGACAGGGTCGCTATGGCTACACCTTC. V is TRBV12-3 or TRBV12-4 and J is TRBJ1-2; 8 positions match TRBD1. The CDR3 runs 15 residues. V shed 4 bases and J 4 bases; nucleotides not matched to a gene: 8.